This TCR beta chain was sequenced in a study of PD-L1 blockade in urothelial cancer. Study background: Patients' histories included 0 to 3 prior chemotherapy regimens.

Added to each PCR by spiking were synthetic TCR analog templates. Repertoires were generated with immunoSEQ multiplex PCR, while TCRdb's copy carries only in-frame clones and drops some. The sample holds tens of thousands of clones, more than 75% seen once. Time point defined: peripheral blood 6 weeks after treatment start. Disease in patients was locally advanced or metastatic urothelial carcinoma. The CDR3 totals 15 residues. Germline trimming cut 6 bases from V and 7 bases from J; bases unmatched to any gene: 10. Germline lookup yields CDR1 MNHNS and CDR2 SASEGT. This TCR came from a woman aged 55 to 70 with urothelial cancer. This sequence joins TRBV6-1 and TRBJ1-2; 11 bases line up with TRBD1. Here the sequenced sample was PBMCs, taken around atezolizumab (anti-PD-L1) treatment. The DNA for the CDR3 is TGTGCCAGCAGCTTTCGGACAGGGGGCAATTTTGGCTACACCTTC. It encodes CASSFRTGGNFGYTF.